This is a list of T cell receptor beta chains from one sample in a study of T-cell memory formation after mild COVID-19. TCRdb reprocessed the 5' RACE reads with MiXCR, giving one entry per CDR3 protein. The data hold roughly 250,000 distinct CDR3 sequences, with about 15% observed a single time. The sequencing sample was made of PBMCs or a T cell subset sorted from them (not recorded which). These receptors were obtained from a man younger than 30 who had mild COVID-19 (a few samples of this study predate the infection). Cell type and time point are not known. Each CDR3 is given with its conserved first and last residue. A D gene is named only where the DNA matches it firmly. Only some rows state a clone size, as once, few, many or a class for expanded clones.

CASRYSGQGATPLHF	TGTGCCAGCAGATACTCAGGACAGGGGGCAACACCCCTCCACTTT	-	TRBV28	TRBJ1-6	TRBD1
CASSPQDLSEKLFF	TGTGCCAGCAGCCCACAGGATTTAAGTGAAAAACTGTTTTTT	few	TRBV11-2	TRBJ1-4	-
CASSTGGYGYTF	TGTGCCAGCAGTACTGGGGGTTATGGCTACACCTTC	once	TRBV6-5	TRBJ1-2	-
CASSLTGEQTQYF	TGCGCCAGCAGCCTTACAGGGGAACAGACCCAGTACTTC	many	TRBV4-1	TRBJ2-5	TRBD1
CASSSRRVSEKLFF	TGTGCCAGCAGCTCCCGACGGGTCAGTGAAAAACTGTTTTTT	-	TRBV11-2	TRBJ1-4	-
CASRTDRVDKSPLHF	TGTGCCAGCAGAACTGACAGGGTGGATAAGTCACCCCTCCACTTT	-	TRBV2	TRBJ1-6	TRBD1
CASSPAGVDEQFF	TGCGCCAGCAGCCCGGCAGGGGTGGATGAGCAGTTCTTC	-	TRBV5-1	TRBJ2-1	-
CASSLVQGTDTQYF	TGCGCCAGCAGCTTGGTTCAGGGCACAGATACGCAGTATTTT	-	TRBV5-1	TRBJ2-3	-
CASSLGGGTNEQFF	TGTGCCAGCAGCTTGGGCGGGGGGACCAATGAGCAGTTCTTC	-	TRBV7-3	TRBJ2-1	TRBD2
CASSRTILDTQYF	TGTGCCAGCAGCCGGACAATTCTGGATACGCAGTATTTT	-	TRBV7-3	TRBJ2-3	-
CASSLGQGFSGANVLTF	TGTGCCAGCAGTTTAGGGCAGGGTTTTTCAGGGGCCAACGTCCTGACTTTC	-	TRBV28	TRBJ2-6	-
CSASLAGSSYNEQFF	TGCAGTGCTTCGTTAGCGGGGAGCTCCTACAATGAGCAGTTCTTC	-	TRBV20-1	TRBJ2-1	TRBD2
CASSQGHRGSTIYF	TGTGCCAGCAGCCAAGGCCACAGGGGAAGCACCATATATTTT	few	TRBV4-2	TRBJ1-3	TRBD1
CASSVDQGYEQYF	TGTGCCAGCAGCGTAGACCAGGGCTACGAGCAGTACTTC	-	TRBV9	TRBJ2-7	-